Presented here are 14 T cell receptor beta chains from one specimen sequenced in a study of blood T cell repertoires in COVID-19 (dated by TCRdb to 2018 to 2021). Receptor libraries were prepared by the immunoSEQ multiplex PCR assay. TCRdb stores this immuneACCESS table with in-frame sequences only. Part of the clones is absent; in the studies checked, under half of the shortfall reflects unresolved V genes, and no reason is known for the rest. The sample has some 250,000 clones on record, roughly nine tenths of them singletons. The ten most abundant clones make up approximately 12% of the sample. The specimen was peripheral blood. Receptors were obtained from a woman under 40 with COVID-19, enrolled during active disease.

This chain connects TRBV14 to TRBJ1-4; unclear D gene. This CDR3 contains 16 residues. Trimming removed 0 bases at V and 6 bases at J, with 14 bases between. Germline-derived CDR1 and CDR2 are SGHDN and FVKESK. This chain's CDR3 is CASSQDFGEGDEKLFF. In nucleotides, the CDR3 is TGTGCCAGCAGCCAAGATTTCGGGGAGGGTGATGAAAAACTGTTTTTT.

On this clone: Other DNA sequences in the sample encode the same CDR3. CDR3 DNA: TGTGCCAGTAGTTGGGGGACAGGCTCCTACGAGCAGTACTTC. Its translation is CASSWGTGSYEQYF. The V and J genes are TRBV19 and TRBJ2-7; 8 positions agree with TRBD1. The CDR3 extends over 14 amino acids. From germline, CDR1 is LNHDA and CDR2 SQIVND (reference sequence). V dropped 5 bases and J dropped 0; count of bases not matched to a gene: 3.

The sample holds one count of this clone. The chain uses TRBV6-6 and TRBJ1-5; D gene ambiguous. V was cut by 6 bases and J by 5 bases, with 8 bases left in between. This CDR3 contains 12 residues. Germline V gene data show CDR1 as MNHNY and CDR2 as SVGAGI (reference sequence). The CDR3 nucleotides read TGTGCCAGCAGCTTAGGAGATCAGCCCCAGCATTTT. Its protein product is CASSLGDQPQHF.

The rearrangement uses TRBV11-2 and TRBJ2-1; no clear D gene. The CDR3 loop spans 15 amino acids. The V end lost 6 bases, the J end lost 4 bases, and 16 bases lay between the germline ends. Germline V gene lookup returns CDR1 SGHAT and CDR2 FQNNGV. CDR3 coding DNA: TGTGCCAGCAGAGCCTTAGGCTTCGGGTACAATGAGCAGTTCTTC. Protein: CASRALGFGYNEQFF.

The rearrangement joins TRBV19 to TRBJ2-1, with 8 bases fitting TRBD2. Germline values: CDR1 LNHDA, CDR2 SQIVND (reference sequence). This CDR3 is built from 14 residues. Trimming cost V 4 bases and J 7 bases; bases outside gene matches: 6. The CDR3 DNA reads as TGTGCCAGTAGTAGTGGGACTAGTTGGAATGAGCAGTTCTTC. It encodes CASSSGTSWNEQFF.

The chain links TRBV3-1 (or the pseudogene TRBV3-2) to TRBJ2-7; 10 positions agree with TRBD2. Germline V lookup: CDR1 LGHDT, CDR2 YNNKEL (reference sequence). V lost 4 bases to trimming and J lost 5 bases; unmatched junction nucleotides: 11. The CDR3 covers 16 residues. The CDR3 is CASSPGPGLAINEQYF. The CDR3 bases are TGTGCCAGCAGCCCCGGACCGGGACTAGCGATCAACGAGCAGTACTTC.

In DNA, the CDR3 is TGTGCCACCAGTGACCCGTACAATGAGCAGTTCTTC. It encodes CATSDPYNEQFF. The rearrangement joins TRBV24-1 to TRBJ2-1, with no clear D. With 4 bases removed from V and 4 bases from J, the gap between germline ends came to 4 bases. Germline V gene data show CDR1 as KGHDR and CDR2 as SFDVKD. CDR3 length: 12 amino acids.

A few counts support this clone. J is TRBJ2-1 and V is TRBV2; TRBD1 might be the D (6 bases). This CDR3 contains 14 residues. V lost 6 bases, J lost 7 bases, and 16 bases lay in between. Germline loops: CDR1 SNHLY, CDR2 FYNNEI. CDR3 protein: CASRTGTSLNEQFF. CDR3 in DNA: TGTGCCAGCAGGACCGGGACATCATTGAATGAGCAGTTCTTC.

The chain has TRBV24-1 and TRBJ1-2, with TRBD1 as a possible D gene (5 bases). Per germline, CDR1 KGHDR and CDR2 SFDVKD. This CDR3 has 14 amino acids. Trimming shortened V by 9 bases and J by 5 bases, and 18 bases separated the two germline ends. The CDR3 nucleotides are TGTGCCACCGGAACGACGGTAAGGGGATATGGCTACACCTTC. Translating gives CATGTTVRGYGYTF.

This clone is a singleton in its sample. The genes are TRBV28 and TRBJ1-2, with TRBD1 as a possible D gene (5 bases). V lost 3 bases and J lost 0, with 17 bases in between. CDR3 length: 17 residues. The germline gives CDR1 MDHEN, CDR2 SYDVKM. Here the CDR3 reads CASSFITGAITNYGYTF. CDR3 coding DNA: TGTGCCAGCAGTTTTATCACAGGAGCGATCACTAACTATGGCTACACCTTC.

This clone was recorded only once. The J gene is TRBJ1-5, the V gene TRBV27, with 8 bases fitting TRBD1. The CDR3 contains 14 residues. Losses at the gene ends were 7 bases for V and 4 bases for J; bases not matched to a gene: 6. CDR1 and CDR2 (germline): MNHEY, SMNVEV (reference sequence). The CDR3 DNA is TGTGCCAGCACCAGCACAGGGGGTAATCAGCCCCAGCATTTT. It is translated as CASTSTGGNQPQHF.

The chain is built from TRBV7-9 and TRBJ2-3; 10 bases map to TRBD1. There are 16 residues in the CDR3. V trimming: 5 bases; J trimming: 2 bases; junction bases outside the gene matches: 7. The germline V gene has CDR1 SEHNR and CDR2 FQNEAQ (reference sequence). In nucleotides, the CDR3 is TGTGCCAGCAGCCCTTGGGACAGGGGTTCCACAGATACGCAGTATTTT. It codes for CASSPWDRGSTDTQYF.

This rearrangement joins TRBV10-3 to TRBJ1-2; possibly TRBD1 for D (6 bases). The CDR3 has 14 residues. Germline CDR1 ENHRY, CDR2 SYGVKD. Between the trimmed V and J ends, which lost 3 bases and 6 bases, there was a span of 14 bases. The CDR3 nucleotides are TGTGCCATCAGTGAAAAACAGGGAGTCGATGGCTACACCTTC. It specifies CAISEKQGVDGYTF.

This clone was observed a handful of times. This rearrangement joins TRBV5-5 to TRBJ1-1; D ambiguous. Per the germline V gene, CDR1 is SGHKS and CDR2 is YYEKEE (reference sequence). Between the trimmed V and J ends, which lost 4 bases and 1 base, there was a span of 17 bases. This CDR3 contains 16 residues. The CDR3 region is CASSPLPKRGNTEAFF. In DNA form, the CDR3 reads TGTGCCAGCAGCCCGCTTCCGAAACGGGGGAACACTGAAGCTTTCTTT.